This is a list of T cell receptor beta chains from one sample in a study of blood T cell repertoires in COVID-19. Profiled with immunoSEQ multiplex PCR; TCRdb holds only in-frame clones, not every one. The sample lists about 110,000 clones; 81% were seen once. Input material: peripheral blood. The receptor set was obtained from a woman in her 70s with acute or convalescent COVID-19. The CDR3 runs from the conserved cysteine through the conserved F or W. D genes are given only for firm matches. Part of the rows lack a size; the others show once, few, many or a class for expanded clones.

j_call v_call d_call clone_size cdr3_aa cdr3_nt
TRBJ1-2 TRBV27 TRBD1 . CASSKTDRNGYTF TGTGCCAGCAGCAAAACGGACAGGAATGGCTACACCTTC
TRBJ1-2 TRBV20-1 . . CSARDPQYYTF TGCAGTGCTAGAGATCCACAGTACTACACCTTC
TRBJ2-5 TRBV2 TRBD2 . CASTILAGGQETQYF TGTGCCAGCACTATACTAGCGGGGGGCCAAGAGACCCAGTACTTC
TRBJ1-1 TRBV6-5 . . CASKAQGANTEAFF TGTGCCAGCAAGGCACAGGGCGCGAACACTGAAGCTTTCTTT
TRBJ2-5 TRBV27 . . CASSMSGQETQYF TGTGCCAGCAGTATGTCAGGCCAAGAGACCCAGTACTTC
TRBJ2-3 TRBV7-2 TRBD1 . CASSPGQGPDTQYF TGTGCCAGCAGCCCCGGACAGGGCCCAGATACGCAGTATTTT
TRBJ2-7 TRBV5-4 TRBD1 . CASSAGQGAPYEQYF TGTGCCAGCAGCGCGGGACAGGGGGCCCCCTACGAGCAGTACTTC
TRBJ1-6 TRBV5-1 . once CASSLGQGTNSPLHF TGCGCCAGCAGCTTGGGCCAGGGGACCAATTCACCCCTCCACTTT
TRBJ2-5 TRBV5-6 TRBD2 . CASRSFYPVAGGRDQYF TGTGCCAGCAGGTCGTTTTATCCGGTAGCGGGAGGGAGGGACCAGTACTTC
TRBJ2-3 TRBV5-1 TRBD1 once CASRSGTGTDTQYF TGCGCCAGCAGGTCCGGGACAGGAACAGATACGCAGTATTTT
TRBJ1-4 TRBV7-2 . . CASSLGDRVEKLFF TGTGCCAGCAGCTTAGGTGACCGGGTAGAAAAACTGTTTTTT
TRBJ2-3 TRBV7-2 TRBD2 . CASSPRTSGVSTDTQYF TGTGCCAGCAGCCCTAGGACTAGCGGGGTTAGCACAGATACGCAGTATTTT
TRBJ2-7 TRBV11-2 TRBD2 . CASSLGSGGYEQYF TGTGCCAGCAGCTTAGGTAGCGGGGGCTACGAGCAGTACTTC
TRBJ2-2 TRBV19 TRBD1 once CASTADRANTGELFF TGTGCCAGTACCGCGGACAGGGCGAACACCGGGGAGCTGTTTTTT
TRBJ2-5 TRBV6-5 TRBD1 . CASSYFGQGGETQYF TGTGCCAGCAGTTACTTTGGACAGGGGGGAGAGACCCAGTACTTC
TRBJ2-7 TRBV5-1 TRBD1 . CASSLNPDRGYEQYF TGCGCCAGCAGCCTGAACCCGGACAGGGGGTACGAGCAGTACTTC
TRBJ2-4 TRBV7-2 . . CASSAEAKNIQYF TGTGCCAGCAGCGCGGAAGCCAAAAACATTCAGTACTTC
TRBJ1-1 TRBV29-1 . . CSVSEGYGTEAFF TGCAGCGTTTCTGAGGGTTACGGAACTGAAGCTTTCTTT
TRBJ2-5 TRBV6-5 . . CASSSRGAIRGETQYF TGTGCCAGCAGTTCCCGGGGGGCAATAAGAGGAGAGACCCAGTACTTC
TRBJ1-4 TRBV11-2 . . CASSFNQGWANEKLFF TGTGCCAGCAGCTTTAACCAGGGTTGGGCTAATGAAAAACTGTTTTTT
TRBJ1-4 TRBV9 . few CASSAHGGNEKLFF TGTGCCAGCAGCGCTCATGGAGGGAATGAAAAACTGTTTTTT
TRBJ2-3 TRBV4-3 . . CASSQDVFTGFRTDTQYF TGCGCCAGCAGCCAAGACGTTTTCACAGGCTTTCGCACAGATACGCAGTATTTT
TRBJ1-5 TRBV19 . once CASSRQTLSNQPQHF TGTGCCAGTAGCCGACAGACCCTTAGCAATCAGCCCCAGCATTTT
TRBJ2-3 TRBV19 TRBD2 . CASSVTSEEDTQYF TGTGCCAGTAGTGTTACTAGCGAGGAGGATACGCAGTATTTT